This TCR beta chain derives from a study of Graves' ophthalmopathy and Graves' hyperthyroidism. The TCR beta CDR3 regions underwent amplification from RNA transcripts. Second-round multiplex PCR came after first-round RT-PCR with HTBI primers. A single record per CDR3 protein comes from TCRdb applying MiXCR to the multiplex PCR reads. The profile covers about 740,000 distinct CDR3 sequences, with 35% to 50% appearing a single time and approximately 46% taken by the ten largest. The CDR3 runs to 16 residues. In germline, CDR1 is SGHDT, CDR2 YYEEEE. After removal of 6 bases from V and 6 bases from J, the junction contained 15 bases not matched to a gene.

This rearrangement joins TRBV5-6 to TRBJ2-7; 10 nucleotides line up with TRBD1. This receptor was taken from an adult man with Graves' ophthalmopathy. Sequencing input: peripheral blood. CDR3 amino acids: CASTNLRGTGAGEQYF. Here the CDR3 DNA reads TGTGCCAGCACCAACCTAAGAGGGACAGGGGCCGGCGAGCAGTACTTC.